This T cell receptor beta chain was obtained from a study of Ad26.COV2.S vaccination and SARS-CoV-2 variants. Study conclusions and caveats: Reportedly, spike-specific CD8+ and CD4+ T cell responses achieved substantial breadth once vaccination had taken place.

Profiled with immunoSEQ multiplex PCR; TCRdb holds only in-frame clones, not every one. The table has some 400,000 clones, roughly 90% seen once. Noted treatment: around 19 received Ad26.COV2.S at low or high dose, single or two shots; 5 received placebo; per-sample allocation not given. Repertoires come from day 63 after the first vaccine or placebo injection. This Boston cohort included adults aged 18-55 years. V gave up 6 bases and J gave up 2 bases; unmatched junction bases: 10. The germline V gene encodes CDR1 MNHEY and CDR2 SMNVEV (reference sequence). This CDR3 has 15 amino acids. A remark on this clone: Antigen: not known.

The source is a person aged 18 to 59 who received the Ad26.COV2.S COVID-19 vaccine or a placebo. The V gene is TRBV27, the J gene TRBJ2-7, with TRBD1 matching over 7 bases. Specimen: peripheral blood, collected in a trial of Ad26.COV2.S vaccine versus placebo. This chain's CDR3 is CASSLSQGQTYEQYF. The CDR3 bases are TGTGCCAGCAGCCTCTCACAGGGGCAAACCTACGAGCAGTACTTC.